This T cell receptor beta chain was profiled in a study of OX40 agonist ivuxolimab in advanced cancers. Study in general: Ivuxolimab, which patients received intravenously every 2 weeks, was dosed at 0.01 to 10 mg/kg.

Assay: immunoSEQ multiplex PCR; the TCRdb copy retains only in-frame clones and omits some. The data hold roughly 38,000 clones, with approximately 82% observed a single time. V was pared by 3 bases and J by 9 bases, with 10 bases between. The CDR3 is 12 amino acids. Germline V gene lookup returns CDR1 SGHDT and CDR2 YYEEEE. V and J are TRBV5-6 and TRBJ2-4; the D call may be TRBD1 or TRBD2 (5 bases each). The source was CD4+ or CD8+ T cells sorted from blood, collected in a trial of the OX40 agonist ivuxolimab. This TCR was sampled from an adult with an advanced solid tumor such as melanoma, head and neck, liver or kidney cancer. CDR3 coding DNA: TGTGCCAGCAGCTACCGGGACCTCATTCAGTACTTC. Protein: CASSYRDLIQYF.